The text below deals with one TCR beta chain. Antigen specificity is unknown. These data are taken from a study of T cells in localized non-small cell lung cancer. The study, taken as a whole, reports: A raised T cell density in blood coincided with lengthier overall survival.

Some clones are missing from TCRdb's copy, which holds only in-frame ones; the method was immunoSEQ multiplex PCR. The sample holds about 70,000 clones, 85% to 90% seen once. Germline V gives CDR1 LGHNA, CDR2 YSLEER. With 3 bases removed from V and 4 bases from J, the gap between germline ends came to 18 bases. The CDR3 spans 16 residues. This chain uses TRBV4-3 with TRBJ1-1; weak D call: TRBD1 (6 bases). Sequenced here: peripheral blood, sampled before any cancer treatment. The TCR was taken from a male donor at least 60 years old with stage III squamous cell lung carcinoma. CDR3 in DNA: TGCGCCAGCAGCCAGGCAGGGGTTGGGTTGGGCACTGAAGCTTTCTTT. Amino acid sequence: CASSQAGVGLGTEAFF.